This T cell receptor beta chain stems from a study of tumour-infiltrating T cells in Burkitt lymphoma. Study-level background: This cohort included all epidemiological subtypes of Burkitt lymphoma. Overall and progression-free survival were predicted by productive clonality.

Concerning this clone itself: The antigen is undetermined.

CDR3 length: 13 residues. The germline V gene encodes CDR1 SGHRS and CDR2 YFSETQ. Trimming removed 0 bases from V and 6 bases from J, with 9 bases in between. TCRdb keeps only in-frame clones here, not all; method: immunoSEQ multiplex PCR. The sample has around 46,000 clones, around 30% seen once. Study-level points and caveats: Several public clonotypes were shared across many Burkitt lymphoma patients.

Sequencing used tumor tissue. The genes are TRBV5-1 and TRBJ1-1; D remains ambiguous. This TCR was recovered from a human donor with Burkitt lymphoma. In DNA form, the CDR3 reads TGCGCCAGCAGCTTGGTTTCGACCGCTGAAGCTTTCTTT. As protein: CASSLVSTAEAFF.